Presented here are 18 T cell receptor beta chains from one specimen sequenced in a study of regulatory T cells in long-lasting Graves disease. This sample's time point: persistent/refractory GD, antithyroid drugs over 5 years with positive TRAb. PBMCs provided the RNA from which the TCR library was made. In building TCR beta libraries, iRepertoire HTBI primers were used together with Arm-PCR of CDR3 regions. A single record per CDR3 protein comes from TCRdb applying MiXCR to the multiplex PCR reads. Of some 450,000 distinct CDR3 sequences listed, around a quarter are singletons. Here the sequenced sample was peripheral blood mononuclear cells (PBMCs), taken when the disease was refractory, from a patient treated with antithyroid drugs. Receptors originate from a female donor with Graves disease.

This sequence joins TRBV28 and TRBJ2-6, with 7 positions matching TRBD1. This CDR3 comprises 16 residues. With V trimmed by 6 bases and J by 1 base, 6 bases remained unmatched. Germline lookup yields CDR1 MDHEN and CDR2 SYDVKM. The CDR3 DNA follows: TGTGCCAGCAGCTTAGAACAGGGGTCTGGGGCCAACGTCCTGACTTTC. This codes for CASSLEQGSGANVLTF.

This clonotype has just a few counts. The junction departs from the called germline gene at one end, perhaps through a read error. CDR3: CARSGGYEQYF. The CDR3 region has the DNA TGTGCCCGCAGCGGGGGCTACGAGCAGTACTTC. This chain connects TRBV7-3 to TRBJ2-7, with 8 bases aligning to TRBD2. The CDR3 spans 11 residues. Germline assignment: CDR1 SGHTA and CDR2 FQGTGA. The full variable domain, with the rest looked up from reference TRBV7-3 and TRBJ2-7, is GAGVSQTPSNKVTEKGKYVELRCDPISGHTALYWYRQSLGQGPEFLIYFQGTGAADDSGLPNDRFFAVRPEGSVSTLKIQRTERGDSAVYLCARSGGYEQYFGPGTRLTVT.

The CDR3 spells CASSSRTGVEQYF. CDR3 DNA: TGTGCCAGCAGCTCCCGTACCGGGGTCGAGCAGTACTTC. The chain joins TRBV11-2 to TRBJ2-7, with D maybe TRBD2 (5 bases). The V end was cut by 4 bases, the J end by 6 bases, with 13 bases between. The CDR3 extends over 13 amino acids. The V gene's germline CDR1 is SGHAT and CDR2 FQNNGV.

There are a few counts of this clonotype. The DNA of the CDR3 is TGTGCCAGCTCACCATCCGGGACAACTAACACCGGGGAGCTGTTTTTT. Translated: CASSPSGTTNTGELFF. The V call is TRBV18, the J call TRBJ2-2, with TRBD1 as a possible D gene (6 bases). The CDR3 is 16 residues long. V was clipped by 2 bases and J by 2 bases, with 12 bases between them. Germline values: CDR1 KGHSH, CDR2 LQKENI.

This clonotype has a handful of counts. J is TRBJ2-5 and V is TRBV27, with D possibly matching TRBD1 (5 bases). The CDR3 is 13 residues long. Between the trimmed V and J ends, which lost 6 bases and 5 bases, there was a span of 13 bases. CDR1 and CDR2 from the germline V gene are MNHEY and SMNVEV (reference sequence). CDR3 loop: CASSQGKTETQYF. The CDR3 nucleotides read TGTGCCAGCAGCCAGGGTAAAACGGAGACCCAGTACTTC.

The chain links TRBV19 to TRBJ1-4; 7 positions agree with TRBD1. V dropped 4 bases and J dropped 6; count of bases not matched to a gene: 8. The CDR3 covers 15 residues. Germline lookup yields CDR1 LNHDA and CDR2 SQIVND (reference sequence). CDR3 sequence: CASSTGAGGDEKLFF. The CDR3 DNA follows: TGTGCCAGTAGTACTGGGGCAGGGGGTGATGAAAAACTGTTTTTT.

There are many counts of this clonotype. This chain uses TRBV11-2 with TRBJ2-7; perhaps TRBD2 as D (5 bases). The V gene's germline CDR1 is SGHAT and CDR2 FQNNGV. The CDR3 has 12 residues. V lost 5 bases to trimming and J lost 6 bases, with 11 bases between them. This CDR3 reads CASSQGGGEQYF. CDR3 in DNA: TGTGCCAGCAGCCAAGGAGGCGGCGAGCAGTACTTC.

There are many counts of this clonotype. The chain joins TRBV6-1 to TRBJ2-2; 9 bases map to TRBD2. The CDR3 contains 17 residues. Trimming cost V 8 bases and J 3 bases; bases outside gene matches: 13. Germline V gene data show CDR1 as MNHNS and CDR2 as SASEGT. The CDR3 DNA follows: TGTGCCAGCGGACGCGCCGGGACTAGCAGTTACACCGGGGAGCTGTTTTTT. This translates into CASGRAGTSSYTGELFF.

This clonotype was picked up a small number of times. The chain employs TRBV7-9 and TRBJ1-1; the D is unclear. V was cut by 3 bases and J by 1 base, with 9 bases left in between. The V gene's germline CDR1 is SEHNR and CDR2 FQNEAQ (reference sequence). This CDR3 has 14 residues. CDR3 in DNA: TGTGCCAGCAGCTTCGTGGCAGAGAACACTGAAGCTTTCTTT. Protein: CASSFVAENTEAFF. Full variable domain (outside the CDR3, taken from reference TRBV7-9 and TRBJ1-1): DTGVSQNPRHKITKRGQNVTFRCDPISEHNRLYWYRQTLGQGPEFLTYFQNEAQLEKSRLLSDRFSAERPKGSFSTLEIQRTEQGDSAMYLCASSFVAENTEAFFGQGTRLTVV.

This clonotype was seen repeatedly, ten times or more. The rearrangement joins TRBV28 to TRBJ1-2, with a tentative D call TRBD1 (5 bases). Germline lookup yields CDR1 MDHEN and CDR2 SYDVKM. V was trimmed by 5 bases and J by 2 bases, leaving 12 bases between them. The CDR3 has 14 amino acids. CDR3: CASSGGLENYGYTF. CDR3 nucleotides: TGTGCCAGCAGTGGGGGACTGGAAAACTATGGCTACACCTTC.

This clonotype was seen at least ten times. The rearrangement joins TRBV2 to TRBJ2-7; TRBD2 matches at 13 bases. Germline loops: CDR1 SNHLY, CDR2 FYNNEI. CDR3 length: 15 amino acids. Trimming took 7 bases from V and 2 from J; bases not matched to a gene: 5. The CDR3 protein is CASTKTSGGTYEQYF. The CDR3 DNA follows: TGTGCCAGCACCAAGACTAGCGGGGGGACCTACGAGCAGTACTTC.

This clonotype occurred many times. The chain combines TRBV20-1 with TRBJ2-7, with D unclear. Germline CDR1 DFQATT, CDR2 SNEGSKA (reference sequence). The CDR3 spans 14 residues. Trimming shortened V by 0 bases and J by 3 bases, and 12 bases separated the two germline ends. The CDR3, as DNA: TGCAGTGCTAGAGATGGCCGCGGTATCTACGAGCAGTACTTC. It encodes CSARDGRGIYEQYF.

The chain combines TRBV12-5 with TRBJ2-2, with a weak D call TRBD1 (5 bases). The germline CDR1 and CDR2 sequences are LGHNT and FRNRAP. Trimming cost V 7 bases and J 4 bases, with 19 bases left between them. The length of the CDR3 is 16 residues. DNA of the CDR3: TGTGCTAGTGCCAGCATGGGCCCAAGGGGCACCGGGGAGCTGTTTTTT. Its translation: CASASMGPRGTGELFF.

The gene calls are TRBV5-5 and TRBJ1-5; D is perhaps TRBD1 (6 bases). Germline CDR1 and CDR2: SGHKS and YYEKEE (reference sequence). This CDR3 has 15 amino acids. V dropped 0 bases and J dropped 6 bases, with 13 bases sitting between them. The CDR3 loop reads CASSLAGAGGQPQHF. CDR3 sequence (DNA): TGTGCCAGCAGCTTGGCAGGGGCAGGAGGTCAGCCCCAGCATTTT.

This clonotype was observed many times. The CDR3 DNA sequence: TGTGCCAGCAGAGCTGCACAAGAGACCCAGTACTTC. Amino acid sequence: CASRAAQETQYF. The rearrangement joins TRBV6-1 to TRBJ2-5; D uncertain. V lost 6 bases, J lost 2 bases, and 7 bases lay in between. Germline V gives CDR1 MNHNS, CDR2 SASEGT. The CDR3 is made up of 12 amino acids.

This clonotype has at least ten counts. This chain uses TRBV3-1 with TRBJ2-4; no clear D gene. Germline values: CDR1 LGHDT, CDR2 YNNKEL (reference sequence). This CDR3 comprises 14 residues. V gave up 0 bases and J gave up 2 bases, with 5 bases separating them. The CDR3 protein is CASSQEQPKNIQYF. The CDR3 DNA reads as TGTGCCAGCAGCCAAGAGCAACCCAAAAACATTCAGTACTTC.

The chain has TRBV2 and TRBJ2-1; 8 nucleotides match TRBD2. This CDR3 spans 15 amino acids. Germline assignment: CDR1 SNHLY and CDR2 FYNNEI. The V and J ends lost 5 bases and 0 bases, in that order; junction bases with no gene match: 3. The CDR3 sequence: CASSQLAASYNEQFF. CDR3 bases: TGTGCCAGCAGTCAACTAGCGGCCTCCTACAATGAGCAGTTCTTC. Looking up the rest from reference TRBV2 and TRBJ2-1 gives the full variable domain: EPEVTQTPSHQVTQMGQEVILRCVPISNHLYFYWYRQILGQKVEFLVSFYNNEISEKSEIFDDQFSVERPDGSNFTLKIRSTKLEDSAMYFCASSQLAASYNEQFFGPGTRLTVL.

The chain has TRBV3-1 and TRBJ2-5, with no clear D. The CDR3 is 15 residues long. The germline V gene has CDR1 LGHDT and CDR2 YNNKEL (reference sequence). V was trimmed by 1 base and J by 1 base, leaving 10 bases between them. CDR3 region: CASSQAHPPQETQYF. In DNA, the CDR3 is TGTGCCAGCAGCCAAGCGCACCCCCCCCAAGAGACCCAGTACTTC.